This TCR beta chain came from a study of technical replicates of blood from a few donors (dated by TCRdb to the late 2010s). The germline V gene yields SGHVS for CDR1 and FNYEAQ for CDR2. V is clipped by 1 base and J by 7 bases, and the sequence between their germline boundaries is 16 bases long. The CDR3 measures 16 amino acids from cysteine to phenylalanine. Only the CDR3 DNA stays, 48 bases, in frame from base 1. The method behind the library was the immunoSEQ multiplex PCR assay. The immuneACCESS repertoire file appears here via TCRdb, limited to in-frame rearrangements. These files lack a portion of the clones; in checked studies, under half of the deficit traces to unresolved V genes, and the cause of the others is not known. This sample has about 81,000 clones in its table, and about 96% of those were observed once. Around 0.2% of the sample rests with the top ten. A note on this clone: Its antigen remains undetermined. No base-level quality is on record; no much larger clone is a single base apart.

What was sequenced was T cells isolated from PBMCs. The chain uses TRBV7-6 and TRBJ2-2; a confident D gene designation cannot be given. This receptor was obtained from a human donor in good health. The CDR3 protein is CASSLGRDIRHGELFF. Here is the DNA: TGTGCCAGCAGCTTAGGTCGCGACATCCGGCACGGGGAGCTGTTTTTT.